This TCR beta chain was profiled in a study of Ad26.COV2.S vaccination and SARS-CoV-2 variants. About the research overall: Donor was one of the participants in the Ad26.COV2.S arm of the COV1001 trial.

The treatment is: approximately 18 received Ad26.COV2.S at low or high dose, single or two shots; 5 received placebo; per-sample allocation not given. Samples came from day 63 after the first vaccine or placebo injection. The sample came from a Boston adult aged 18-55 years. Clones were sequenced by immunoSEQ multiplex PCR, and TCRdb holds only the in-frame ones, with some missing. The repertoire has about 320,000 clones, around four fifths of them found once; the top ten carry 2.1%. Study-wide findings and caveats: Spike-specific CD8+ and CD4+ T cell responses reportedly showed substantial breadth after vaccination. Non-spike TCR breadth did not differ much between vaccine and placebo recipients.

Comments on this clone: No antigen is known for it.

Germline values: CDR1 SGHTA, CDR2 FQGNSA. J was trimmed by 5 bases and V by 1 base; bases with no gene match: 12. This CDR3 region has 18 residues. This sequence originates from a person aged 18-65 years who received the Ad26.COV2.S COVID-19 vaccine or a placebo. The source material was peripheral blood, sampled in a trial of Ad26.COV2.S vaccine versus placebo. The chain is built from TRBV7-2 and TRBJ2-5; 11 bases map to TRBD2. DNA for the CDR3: TGTGCCAGCAGCTTAGTTGTTAGCGGGGGGGCAATTAAGGAGACCCAGTACTTC. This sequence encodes CASSLVVSGGAIKETQYF. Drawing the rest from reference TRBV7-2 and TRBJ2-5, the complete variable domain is GAGVSQSPSNKVTEKGKDVELRCDPISGHTALYWYRQSLGQGLEFLIYFQGNSAPDKSGLPSDRFSAERTGGSVSTLTIQRTQQEDSAVYLCASSLVVSGGAIKETQYFGPGTRLLVL.